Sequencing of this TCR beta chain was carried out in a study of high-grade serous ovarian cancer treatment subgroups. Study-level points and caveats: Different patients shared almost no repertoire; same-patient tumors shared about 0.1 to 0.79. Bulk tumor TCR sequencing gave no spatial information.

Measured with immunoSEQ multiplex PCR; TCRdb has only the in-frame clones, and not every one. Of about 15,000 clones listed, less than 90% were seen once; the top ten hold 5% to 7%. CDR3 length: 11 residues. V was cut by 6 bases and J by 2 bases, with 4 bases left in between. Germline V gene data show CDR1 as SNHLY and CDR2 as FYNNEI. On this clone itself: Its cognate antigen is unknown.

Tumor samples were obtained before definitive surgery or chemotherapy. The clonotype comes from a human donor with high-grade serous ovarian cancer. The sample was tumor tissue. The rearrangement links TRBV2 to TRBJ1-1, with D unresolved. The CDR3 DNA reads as TGTGCCAGCAGCGATAACACTGAAGCTTTCTTT. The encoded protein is CASSDNTEAFF.